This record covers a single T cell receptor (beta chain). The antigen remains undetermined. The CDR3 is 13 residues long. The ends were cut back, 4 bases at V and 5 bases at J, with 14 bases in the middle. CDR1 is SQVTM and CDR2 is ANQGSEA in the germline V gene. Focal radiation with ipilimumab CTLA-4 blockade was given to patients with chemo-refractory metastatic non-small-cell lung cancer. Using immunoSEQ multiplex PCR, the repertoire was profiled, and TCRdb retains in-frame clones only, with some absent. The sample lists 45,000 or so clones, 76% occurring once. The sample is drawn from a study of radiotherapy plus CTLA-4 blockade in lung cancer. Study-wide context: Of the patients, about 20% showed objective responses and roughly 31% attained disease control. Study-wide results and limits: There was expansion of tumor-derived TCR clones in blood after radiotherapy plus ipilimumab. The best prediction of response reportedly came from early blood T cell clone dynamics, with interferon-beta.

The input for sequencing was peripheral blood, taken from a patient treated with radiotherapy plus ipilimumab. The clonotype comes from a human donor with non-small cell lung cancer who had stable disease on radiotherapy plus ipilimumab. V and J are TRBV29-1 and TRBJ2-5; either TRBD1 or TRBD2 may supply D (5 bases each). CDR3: CSVVLGVGETQYF. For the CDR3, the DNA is TGCAGCGTTGTGTTGGGGGTTGGGGAGACCCAGTACTTC.